Each of the 22 T cell receptor beta chains below was sequenced from the same sample in a study of T cell changes during pregnancy in multiple sclerosis. Profiled with immunoSEQ multiplex PCR; TCRdb holds only in-frame clones, not every one. Altogether about 59,000 clones are present, 92% being singletons, with the ten largest covering about 2.5%. The input for sequencing was peripheral blood, taken in the first trimester of pregnancy. These receptors were collected from a female donor with multiple sclerosis, enrolled in a pregnancy study.

The V and J genes are TRBV13 and TRBJ2-2, with no clear D. The V gene's germline CDR1 is PRHDT and CDR2 FYEKMQ (reference sequence). Trimming removed 1 base from V and 5 bases from J, with 5 bases in between. The CDR3 totals 13 residues. In DNA form, the CDR3 reads TGTGCCAGCAGCTTAGATTCTACCGGGGAGCTGTTTTTT. Translated, it gives CASSLDSTGELFF.

As concerns this clone: Distinct nucleotide sequences in the sample also encode this CDR3. V usage is TRBV18 and J usage is TRBJ1-1; D gene ambiguous. With 3 bases removed from V and 2 bases from J, the gap between germline ends came to 7 bases. The CDR3 sequence is 13 residues long. Germline assignment: CDR1 KGHSH and CDR2 LQKENI. The CDR3 is CASSPGLNTEAFF. Written as DNA, the CDR3 is TGTGCCAGCTCACCCGGTCTCAACACTGAAGCTTTCTTT. Full variable domain (rest looked up from reference TRBV18 and TRBJ1-1): NAGVMQNPRHLVRRRGQEARLRCSPMKGHSHVYWYRQLPEEGLKFMVYLQKENIIDESGMPKERFSAEFPKEGPSILRIQQVVRGDSAAYFCASSPGLNTEAFFGQGTRLTVV.

The CDR3 is CAWSSGFAQPQHF. In DNA form, the CDR3 reads TGTGCCTGGAGTTCAGGGTTCGCCCAGCCCCAGCATTTT. The chain carries TRBV30 and TRBJ1-5, with D tentatively TRBD1 (5 bases). The CDR3 consists of 13 residues. The germline V gene has CDR1 GTSNPN and CDR2 SVGIG (reference sequence). V was clipped by 2 bases and J by 7 bases, with 12 bases between them.

J is TRBJ1-4 and V is TRBV5-6; D unclear. V was cut by 4 bases and J by 4 bases, with 14 bases left in between. The CDR3 contains 15 residues. The germline CDR1 and CDR2 sequences are SGHDT and YYEEEE. CDR3: CASSRVFGVNEKLFF. The CDR3 region has the DNA TGTGCCAGCAGCCGGGTTTTCGGGGTTAATGAAAAACTGTTTTTT.

The rearrangement uses TRBV11-1 and TRBJ2-5; maybe TRBD2 (5 bases). The CDR3 runs to 15 residues. The germline gives CDR1 SGHAT, CDR2 FQDESV (reference sequence). Trimming removed 6 bases at V and 1 base at J, with 15 bases between. The CDR3 is CASRPRLGGQETQYF. For the CDR3, the DNA is TGTGCCAGCAGGCCGAGACTTGGAGGCCAAGAGACCCAGTACTTC.

The chain has TRBV6-5 and TRBJ2-7; 8 bases agree with TRBD2. V lost 2 bases and J lost 5; bases outside the gene matches: 11. Germline lookup yields CDR1 MNHEY and CDR2 SVGAGI. The CDR3 loop spans 16 amino acids. DNA for the CDR3: TGTGCCAGCAGTTACAGGGCTTTTAGCGGGATTCACGAGCAGTACTTC. It is translated as CASSYRAFSGIHEQYF.

The genes are TRBV19 and TRBJ1-2; D is perhaps TRBD1 (5 bases). The CDR3 contains 13 residues. Germline V CDR1 and CDR2: LNHDA, SQIVND (reference sequence). Trimming left V 7 bases short and J 6 bases short, with 15 bases between. CDR3 coding DNA: TGTGCCAGTACACCCTGGGGCAAGAATGGCTACACCTTC. This sequence encodes CASTPWGKNGYTF.

This chain connects TRBV9 to TRBJ1-2; D unresolved. The germline gives CDR1 SGDLS, CDR2 YYNGEE. This CDR3 has 15 amino acids. Trimming took 3 bases from V and 2 from J, leaving 14 bases between them. The CDR3 DNA is TGTGCCAGCAGCGCCGCCCCGACGGGGAACTATGGCTACACCTTC. As protein: CASSAAPTGNYGYTF.

The chain uses TRBV13 and TRBJ2-1; D call uncertain. Germline V CDR1 and CDR2: PRHDT, FYEKMQ (reference sequence). CDR3 length equals 16 residues. Trimming shortened V by 5 bases and J by 0 bases, and 14 bases separated the two germline ends. CDR3 nucleotides: TGTGCCAGCAGCGGAACTTGGGCGAGCTCCTACAATGAGCAGTTCTTC. Protein: CASSGTWASSYNEQFF.

CDR3 in DNA: TGTGCCAGCAGCGTAGGTGGGCAGGGACTAGCGGGAGTTGGGACAGATACGCAGTATTTT. It is translated as CASSVGGQGLAGVGTDTQYF. The chain joins TRBV9 to TRBJ2-3, with 14 bases matching TRBD2. Germline lookup yields CDR1 SGDLS and CDR2 YYNGEE. The CDR3 runs 20 residues. Trimming at V came to 0 bases and at J to 3 bases, leaving 12 bases not matched to a gene.

This clone was seen just once. The J gene is TRBJ1-1, the V gene TRBV5-4; 8 positions match TRBD1. V trimming: 4 bases; J trimming: 3 bases; junction bases outside the gene matches: 5. Germline V lookup: CDR1 SGHNT, CDR2 YYREEE (reference sequence). The CDR3 extends over 14 amino acids. Here the CDR3 DNA reads TGTGCCAGCAGCGCTGGACAGGGACACACTGAAGCTTTCTTT. Translating gives CASSAGQGHTEAFF. The entire variable domain, with the rest obtained from reference TRBV5-4 and TRBJ1-1, is as follows: ETGVTQSPTHLIKTRGQQVTLRCSSQSGHNTVSWYQQALGQGPQFIFQYYREEENGRGNFPPRFSGLQFPNYSSELNVNALELDDSALYLCASSAGQGHTEAFFGQGTRLTVV.

A single count supports this clone. The J gene is TRBJ2-7, the V gene TRBV9, with TRBD2 matching over 10 bases. Germline lookup yields CDR1 SGDLS and CDR2 YYNGEE. This CDR3 spans 15 amino acids. V lost 0 bases to trimming and J lost 0 bases; unmatched junction nucleotides: 0. CDR3 protein: CASSVGTSGSYEQYF. CDR3 nucleotide sequence: TGTGCCAGCAGCGTAGGGACTAGCGGCTCCTACGAGCAGTACTTC.

The chain couples TRBV4-3 to TRBJ2-7, with 9 bases fitting TRBD2. The germline V gene has CDR1 LGHNA and CDR2 YSLEER. CDR3 size: 17 residues. With V trimmed by 1 base and J by 0 bases, 7 bases remained unmatched. The CDR3 reads CASSQVRTSVSSYEQYF. CDR3 DNA: TGCGCCAGCAGCCAAGTTCGGACTAGCGTGAGCTCCTACGAGCAGTACTTC.

The chain combines TRBV7-3 with TRBJ2-6; weak D call: TRBD2 (6 bases). This CDR3 is built from 15 residues. Per germline, CDR1 SGHTA and CDR2 FQGTGA. The V and J ends lost 8 bases and 2 bases respectively, with 13 bases between them. CDR3 nucleotides: TGTGCCAGCGCCCGGGGGAGTGCTGGGGCCAACGTCCTGACTTTC. Translated, it gives CASARGSAGANVLTF.

The CDR3 bases are TGTGCCAGCAGCGTAGGGGCTAGCGGGAGGGCCGACCAAGAGACCCAGTACTTC. It specifies CASSVGASGRADQETQYF. The chain carries TRBV9 and TRBJ2-5; 12 bases fit TRBD2. This CDR3 has 18 amino acids. Per the germline V gene, CDR1 is SGDLS and CDR2 is YYNGEE. After removal of 0 bases from V and 0 bases from J, the junction contained 6 bases not matched to a gene.

The chain is built from TRBV7-9 and TRBJ2-7; D remains unclear. From germline, CDR1 is SEHNR and CDR2 FQNEAQ (reference sequence). This CDR3 contains 13 residues. V shed 0 bases and J shed 7 bases, with 10 bases lying between them. CDR3 sequence reads: CASSLAQRSEQYF. DNA of the CDR3: TGTGCCAGCAGCTTAGCGCAGCGTTCTGAGCAGTACTTC.

This chain joins TRBV27 and TRBJ1-1; D might be TRBD1 (6 bases). The CDR3 loop spans 13 amino acids. The ends were cut back, 9 bases at V and 0 bases at J, with 11 bases in the middle. The germline CDR1 and CDR2 sequences are MNHEY and SMNVEV (reference sequence). The CDR3 DNA reads as TGTGCCAGTAATGACAGGTTGAACACTGAAGCTTTCTTT. Its protein is CASNDRLNTEAFF.

The chain uses TRBV6-5 and TRBJ2-5; TRBD1 is a possible D gene (6 bases). V lost 6 bases, J lost 5 bases, and 16 bases lay in between. The germline V gene has CDR1 MNHEY and CDR2 SVGAGI. The CDR3 extends over 14 amino acids. The CDR3 spells CASSLQGVAETQYF. The CDR3 DNA sequence: TGTGCCAGCAGCCTACAGGGTGTTGCGGAGACCCAGTACTTC.

The CDR3 loop reads CASSPTRGHTIYF. DNA for the CDR3: TGTGCCAGCAGCCCCACGCGAGGGCACACCATATATTTT. V and J are TRBV4-2 and TRBJ1-3; D remains ambiguous. The CDR3 covers 13 residues. Between the trimmed V and J ends, which lost 4 bases and 8 bases, there was a span of 12 bases. Germline V gene lookup returns CDR1 LGHNA and CDR2 YNFKEQ.

The V call is TRBV4-3, the J call TRBJ2-5, with 11 bases lining up with TRBD2. The CDR3 is 16 amino acids. V shed 0 bases and J 4 bases; nucleotides not matched to a gene: 4. Germline lookup yields CDR1 LGHNA and CDR2 YSLEER. The CDR3 nucleotides read TGCGCCAGCAGCCAAGATCGGCTAGCGGGAGGAGAGACCCAGTACTTC. Encoded protein: CASSQDRLAGGETQYF.

CDR3 residues: CASSFTGTGGGSPLHF. The CDR3 DNA follows: TGTGCCAGCAGCTTCACCGGGACAGGGGGTGGATCCCCCCTCCACTTT. The J gene is TRBJ1-6, the V gene TRBV27; TRBD1 matches 11 bases. Germline V gene lookup returns CDR1 MNHEY and CDR2 SMNVEV (reference sequence). Germline trimming cut 6 bases from V and 13 bases from J; bases unmatched to any gene: 14. There are 16 residues in the CDR3.

The CDR3 sequence: CASSQDWSSGSYEQYF. CDR3 DNA: TGCGCCAGCAGCCAAGACTGGTCTAGCGGGAGCTACGAGCAGTACTTC. The rearrangement links TRBV4-3 to TRBJ2-7; TRBD2 agrees at 10 bases. The germline V gene has CDR1 LGHNA and CDR2 YSLEER. The CDR3 has 16 amino acids. V lost 0 bases, J lost 3 bases, and 5 bases stayed unmatched.